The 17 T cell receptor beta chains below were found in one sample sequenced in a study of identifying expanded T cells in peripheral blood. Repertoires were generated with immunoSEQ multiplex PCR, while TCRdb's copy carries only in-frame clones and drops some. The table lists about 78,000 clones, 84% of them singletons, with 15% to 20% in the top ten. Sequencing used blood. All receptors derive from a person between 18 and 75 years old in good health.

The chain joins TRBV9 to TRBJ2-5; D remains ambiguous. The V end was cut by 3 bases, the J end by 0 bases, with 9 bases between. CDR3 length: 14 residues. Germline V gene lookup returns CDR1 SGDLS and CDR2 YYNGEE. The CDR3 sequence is CASSGGTDQETQYF. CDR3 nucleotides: TGTGCCAGCAGCGGGGGAACGGACCAAGAGACCCAGTACTTC.

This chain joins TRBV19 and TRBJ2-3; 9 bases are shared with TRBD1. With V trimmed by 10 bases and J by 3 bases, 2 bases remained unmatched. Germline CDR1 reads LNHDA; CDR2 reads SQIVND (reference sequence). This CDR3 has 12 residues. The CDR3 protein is CATGQGTDTQYF. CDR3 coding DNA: TGTGCCACCGGACAGGGGACAGATACGCAGTATTTT.

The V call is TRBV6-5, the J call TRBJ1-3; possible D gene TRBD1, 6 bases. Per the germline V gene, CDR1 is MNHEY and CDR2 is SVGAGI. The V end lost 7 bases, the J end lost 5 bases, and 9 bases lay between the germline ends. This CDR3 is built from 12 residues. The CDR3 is CASIGTRNTIYF. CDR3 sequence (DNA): TGTGCCAGCATCGGGACAAGAAACACCATATATTTT.

DNA of the CDR3: TGCGCCAGCAGCTCCGCCGGGGGAGGGACTGAAGCTTTCTTT. Encoded protein: CASSSAGGGTEAFF. The chain carries TRBV5-1 and TRBJ1-1; D perhaps matches TRBD1 (5 bases). The CDR3 contains 14 residues. The V end was cut by 3 bases, the J end by 5 bases, with 14 bases between. Per germline, CDR1 SGHRS and CDR2 YFSETQ.

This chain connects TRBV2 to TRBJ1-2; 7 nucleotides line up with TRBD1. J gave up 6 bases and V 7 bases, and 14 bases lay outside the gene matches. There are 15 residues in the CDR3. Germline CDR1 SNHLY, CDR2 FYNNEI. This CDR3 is CASMRGRGFLDGYTF. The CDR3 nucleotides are TGTGCCAGCATGAGGGGGCGCGGCTTTTTGGATGGCTACACCTTC.

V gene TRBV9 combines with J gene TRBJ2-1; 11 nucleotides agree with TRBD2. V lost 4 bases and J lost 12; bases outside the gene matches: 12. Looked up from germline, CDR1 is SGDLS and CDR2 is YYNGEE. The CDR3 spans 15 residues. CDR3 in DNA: TGTGCCAGCAGCACTAGCGGGAGCCTAGGGAACGCGCAGTTCTTC. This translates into CASSTSGSLGNAQFF.

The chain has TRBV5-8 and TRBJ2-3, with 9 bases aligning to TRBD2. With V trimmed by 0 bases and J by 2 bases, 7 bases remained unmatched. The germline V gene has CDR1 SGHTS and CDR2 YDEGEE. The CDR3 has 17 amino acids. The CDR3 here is CASSLASSGKTTDTQYF. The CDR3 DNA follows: TGTGCCAGCAGCTTGGCCTCTAGCGGGAAAACCACAGATACGCAGTATTTT.

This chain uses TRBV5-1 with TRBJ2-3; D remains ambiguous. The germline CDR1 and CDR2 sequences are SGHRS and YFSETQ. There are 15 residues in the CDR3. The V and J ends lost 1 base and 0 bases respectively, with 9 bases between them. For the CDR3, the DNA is TGCGCCAGCAGCTTGCAGCAGGTCAGCACAGATACGCAGTATTTT. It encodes CASSLQQVSTDTQYF.

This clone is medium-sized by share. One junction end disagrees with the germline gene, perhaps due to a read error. The CDR3 here is CASSVRDKAF. CDR3 nucleotides: TGCGCCAGCAGTGTCCGGGACAAGGCTTTT. The chain couples TRBV10-1 to TRBJ1-5; possibly TRBD1 for D (6 bases). The CDR3 extends over 10 amino acids. Per the germline V gene, CDR1 is WNHNN and CDR2 is SYGVQD (reference sequence).

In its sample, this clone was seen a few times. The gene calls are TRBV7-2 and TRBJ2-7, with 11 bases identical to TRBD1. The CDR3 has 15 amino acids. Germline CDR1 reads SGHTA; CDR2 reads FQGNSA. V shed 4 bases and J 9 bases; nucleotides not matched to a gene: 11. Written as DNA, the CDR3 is TGTGCCAGCAGCTCATTCGGGACAGGGGGAAGCGTGCAGTACTTC. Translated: CASSSFGTGGSVQYF.

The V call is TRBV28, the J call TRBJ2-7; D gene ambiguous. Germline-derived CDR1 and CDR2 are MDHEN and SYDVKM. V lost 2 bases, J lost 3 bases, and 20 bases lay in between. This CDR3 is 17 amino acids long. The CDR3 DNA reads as TGTGCCAGCAGTTTACCCCGTTTAAGCCCGGTCGTCTACGAGCAGTACTTC. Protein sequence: CASSLPRLSPVVYEQYF. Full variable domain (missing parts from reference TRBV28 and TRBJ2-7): DVKVTQSSRYLVKRTGEKVFLECVQDMDHENMFWYRQDPGLGLRLIYFSYDVKMKEKGDIPEGYSVSREKKERFSLILESASTNQTSMYLCASSLPRLSPVVYEQYFGPGTRLTVT.

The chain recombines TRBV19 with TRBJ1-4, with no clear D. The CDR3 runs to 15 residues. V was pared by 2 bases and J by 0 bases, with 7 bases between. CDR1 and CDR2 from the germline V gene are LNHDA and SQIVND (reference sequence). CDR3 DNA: TGTGCCAGTAGTATAAATTTGGCAACTAATGAAAAACTGTTTTTT. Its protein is CASSINLATNEKLFF.

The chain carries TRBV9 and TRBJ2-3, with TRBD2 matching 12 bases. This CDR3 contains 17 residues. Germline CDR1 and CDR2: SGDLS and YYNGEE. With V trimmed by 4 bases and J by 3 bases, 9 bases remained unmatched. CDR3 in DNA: TGTGCCAGCAGCCCCACTGCCGGGACTAGCGGGACAGATACGCAGTATTTT. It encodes CASSPTAGTSGTDTQYF.

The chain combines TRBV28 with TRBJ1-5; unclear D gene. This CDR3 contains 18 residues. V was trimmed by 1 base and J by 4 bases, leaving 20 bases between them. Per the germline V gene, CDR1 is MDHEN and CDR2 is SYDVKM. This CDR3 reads CASSLSQGFGSINQPQHF. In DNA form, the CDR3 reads TGTGCCAGCAGTTTATCACAAGGGTTTGGTAGTATTAATCAGCCCCAGCATTTT.

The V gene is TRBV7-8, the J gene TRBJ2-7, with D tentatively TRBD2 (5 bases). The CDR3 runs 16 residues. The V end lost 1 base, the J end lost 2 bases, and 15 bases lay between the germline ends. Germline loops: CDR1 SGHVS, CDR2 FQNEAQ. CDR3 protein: CASSLGTRTGAYEQYF. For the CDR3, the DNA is TGTGCCAGCAGCTTAGGAACCAGGACTGGAGCCTACGAGCAGTACTTC.

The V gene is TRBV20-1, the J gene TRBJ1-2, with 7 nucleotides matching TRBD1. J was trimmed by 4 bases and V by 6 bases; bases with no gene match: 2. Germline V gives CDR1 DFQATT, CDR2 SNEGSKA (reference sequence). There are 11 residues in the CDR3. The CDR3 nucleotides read TGCAGTGCGGGACAGTCCTATGGCTACACCTTC. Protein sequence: CSAGQSYGYTF.

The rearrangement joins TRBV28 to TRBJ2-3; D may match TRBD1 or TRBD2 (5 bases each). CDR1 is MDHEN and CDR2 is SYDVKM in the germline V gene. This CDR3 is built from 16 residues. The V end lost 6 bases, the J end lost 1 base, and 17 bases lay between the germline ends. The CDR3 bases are TGTGCCAGCAGCTCTTGGGGGAGTTGTGGCACAGATACGCAGTATTTT. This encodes CASSSWGSCGTDTQYF. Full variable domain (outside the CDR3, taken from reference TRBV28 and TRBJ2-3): DVKVTQSSRYLVKRTGEKVFLECVQDMDHENMFWYRQDPGLGLRLIYFSYDVKMKEKGDIPEGYSVSREKKERFSLILESASTNQTSMYLCASSSWGSCGTDTQYFGPGTRLTVL.